This TCR beta chain was sequenced in a study of breast tumors, draining lymph nodes, adjacent tissues. Breast cancer patients provided tissue from their axillary draining lymph nodes. In TCRdb, the multiplex PCR reads were re-called with MiXCR into one record per CDR3 protein. The table lists fewer than 150,000 distinct CDR3 sequences, 21% of them singletons. The CDR3 runs 14 residues. V trimming: 6 bases; J trimming: 3 bases; junction bases outside the gene matches: 6. Looked up from germline, CDR1 is ENHRY and CDR2 is SYGVKD. This clonotype was seen repeatedly, ten times or more. Antigen specificity is unknown. Study results and caveats: The lymph node origin of tumor T cells was framed as consistent with a hypothesis, not demonstrated. Tumor and nontumor repertoires were significantly more similar in luminal-like than in basal-like breast cancer. Tumor repertoires ranked between lymph nodes and nontumor tissue in diversity, with V and J gene preferences.

The sequence was obtained from a female donor with breast cancer. Some clones in this sample may be carry-over from other donors' samples. The chain employs TRBV10-3 and TRBJ2-5, with TRBD2 identical over 8 bases. What was sequenced was axillary lymph node tissue. In DNA form, the CDR3 reads TGTGCCATCAGGGCCGGGAGGGGGGAAGAGACCCAGTACTTC. This translates into CAIRAGRGEETQYF.